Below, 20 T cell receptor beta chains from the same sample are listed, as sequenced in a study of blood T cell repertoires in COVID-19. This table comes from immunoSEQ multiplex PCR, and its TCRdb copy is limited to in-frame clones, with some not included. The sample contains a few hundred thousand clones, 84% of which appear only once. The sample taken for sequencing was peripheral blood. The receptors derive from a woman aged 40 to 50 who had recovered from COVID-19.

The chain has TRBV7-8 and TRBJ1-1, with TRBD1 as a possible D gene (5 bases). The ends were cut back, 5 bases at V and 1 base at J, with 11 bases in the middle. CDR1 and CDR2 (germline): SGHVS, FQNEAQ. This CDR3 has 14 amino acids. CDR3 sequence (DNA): TGTGCCAGCAGCCCGACAGTTACGAACACTGAAGCTTTCTTT. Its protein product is CASSPTVTNTEAFF. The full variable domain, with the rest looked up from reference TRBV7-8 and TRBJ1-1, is GAGVSQSPRYKVAKRGQDVALRCDPISGHVSLFWYQQALGQGPEFLTYFQNEAQLDKSGLPSDRFFAERPEGSVSTLKIQRTQQEDSAVYLCASSPTVTNTEAFFGQGTRLTVV.

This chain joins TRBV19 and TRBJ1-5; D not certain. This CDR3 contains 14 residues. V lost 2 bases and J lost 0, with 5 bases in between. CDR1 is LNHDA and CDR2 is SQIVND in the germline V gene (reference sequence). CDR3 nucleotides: TGTGCCAGTAGTATAACTCTTAGCAATCAGCCCCAGCATTTT. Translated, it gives CASSITLSNQPQHF.

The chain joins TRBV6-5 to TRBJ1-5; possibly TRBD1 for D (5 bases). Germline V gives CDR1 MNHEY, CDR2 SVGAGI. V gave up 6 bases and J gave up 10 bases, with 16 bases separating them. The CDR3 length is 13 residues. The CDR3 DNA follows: TGTGCCAGCAGCCACTCTCAACAGGTCCCCCAGCATTTT. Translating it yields CASSHSQQVPQHF.

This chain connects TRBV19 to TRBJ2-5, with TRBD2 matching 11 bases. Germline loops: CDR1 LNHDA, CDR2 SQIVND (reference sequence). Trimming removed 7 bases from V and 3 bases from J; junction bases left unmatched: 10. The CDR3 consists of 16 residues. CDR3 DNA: TGTGCCAGTAATGTCGGTACGGGACTAGCGGAAGAGACCCAGTACTTC. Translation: CASNVGTGLAEETQYF.

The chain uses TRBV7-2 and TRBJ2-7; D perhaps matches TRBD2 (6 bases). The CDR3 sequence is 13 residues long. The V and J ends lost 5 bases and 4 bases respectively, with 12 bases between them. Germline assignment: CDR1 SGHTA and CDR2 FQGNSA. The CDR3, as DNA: TGTGCCAGCAGCCAGAGGAGGGAATACGAGCAGTACTTC. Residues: CASSQRREYEQYF. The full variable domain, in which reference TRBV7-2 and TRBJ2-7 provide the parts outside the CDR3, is GAGVSQSPSNKVTEKGKDVELRCDPISGHTALYWYRQSLGQGLEFLIYFQGNSAPDKSGLPSDRFSAERTGGSVSTLTIQRTQQEDSAVYLCASSQRREYEQYFGPGTRLTVT.

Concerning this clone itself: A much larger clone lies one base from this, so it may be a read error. The CDR3 sequence is CASSWTGSSYEQYF. The DNA of the CDR3 is TGTGCCAGCAGCTGGACAGGGAGCTCCTACGAGCAGTACTTC. This sequence joins TRBV6-2 or TRBV6-3 and TRBJ2-7; TRBD1 agrees at 8 bases. The CDR3 runs 14 residues. From germline, CDR1 is MNHEY and CDR2 SVGEGT. The junction had 4 bases not matched to a gene; V was cut back by 6 bases and J by 0 bases.

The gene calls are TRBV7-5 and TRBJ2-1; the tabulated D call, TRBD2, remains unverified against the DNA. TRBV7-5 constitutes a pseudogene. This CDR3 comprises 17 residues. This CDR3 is CARSPSGLAGGYNEQFF. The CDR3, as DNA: TGTGCCAGAAGCCCTTCTGGGCTAGCGGGGGGCTACAATGAGCAGTTCTTC.

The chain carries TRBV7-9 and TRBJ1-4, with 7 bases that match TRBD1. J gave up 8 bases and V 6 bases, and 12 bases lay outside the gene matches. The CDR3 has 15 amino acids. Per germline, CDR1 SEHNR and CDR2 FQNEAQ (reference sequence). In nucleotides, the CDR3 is TGTGCCAGCAGTTCCCGCGGGACAGTGGGAGAAAAACTGTTTTTT. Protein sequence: CASSSRGTVGEKLFF.

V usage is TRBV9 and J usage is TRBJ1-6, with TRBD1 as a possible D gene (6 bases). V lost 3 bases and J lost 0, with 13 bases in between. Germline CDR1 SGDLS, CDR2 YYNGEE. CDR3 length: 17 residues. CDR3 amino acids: CASSGTGWYSYNSPLHF. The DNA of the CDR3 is TGTGCCAGCAGCGGTACAGGGTGGTACTCCTATAATTCACCCCTCCACTTT. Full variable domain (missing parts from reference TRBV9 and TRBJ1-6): DSGVTQTPKHLITATGQRVTLRCSPRSGDLSVYWYQQSLDQGLQFLIQYYNGEERAKGNILERFSAQQFPDLHSELNLSSLELGDSALYFCASSGTGWYSYNSPLHFGNGTRLTVT.

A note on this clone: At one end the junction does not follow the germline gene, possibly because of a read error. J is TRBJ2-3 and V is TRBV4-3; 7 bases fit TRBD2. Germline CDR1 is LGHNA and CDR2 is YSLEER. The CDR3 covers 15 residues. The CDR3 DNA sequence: TGCGCCAGCAGCCAAGAACTCTTCTCGGGACTACCACTGCATTTT. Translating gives CASSQELFSGLPLHF.

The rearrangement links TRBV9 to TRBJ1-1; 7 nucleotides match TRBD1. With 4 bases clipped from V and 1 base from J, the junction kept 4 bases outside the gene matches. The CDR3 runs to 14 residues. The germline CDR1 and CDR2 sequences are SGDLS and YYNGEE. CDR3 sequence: CASSSRTGNTEAFF. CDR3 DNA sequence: TGTGCCAGCAGCTCTAGGACAGGGAACACTGAAGCTTTCTTT.

The CDR3 sequence: CASSHRGRANEKLFF. Written as DNA, the CDR3 is TGTGCCAGCAGCCACAGGGGCCGGGCTAATGAAAAACTGTTTTTT. The chain combines TRBV27 with TRBJ1-4, with 7 bases lining up with TRBD1. After removal of 6 bases from V and 3 bases from J, the junction contained 7 bases not matched to a gene. Germline lookup yields CDR1 MNHEY and CDR2 SMNVEV (reference sequence). The CDR3 totals 15 residues.

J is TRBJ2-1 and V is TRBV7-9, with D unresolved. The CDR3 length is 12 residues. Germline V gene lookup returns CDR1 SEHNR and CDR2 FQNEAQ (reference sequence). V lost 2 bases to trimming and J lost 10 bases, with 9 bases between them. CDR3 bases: TGTGCCAGCAGCTTAACACTATTGGAGCAGTTCTTC. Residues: CASSLTLLEQFF.

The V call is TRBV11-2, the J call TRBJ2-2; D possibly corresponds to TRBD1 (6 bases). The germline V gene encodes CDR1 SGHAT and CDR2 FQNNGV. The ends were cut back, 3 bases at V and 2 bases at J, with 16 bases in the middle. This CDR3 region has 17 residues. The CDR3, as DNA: TGTGCCAGCAGCTTGAGGGACCGGGACATAAACACCGGGGAGCTGTTTTTT. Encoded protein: CASSLRDRDINTGELFF.

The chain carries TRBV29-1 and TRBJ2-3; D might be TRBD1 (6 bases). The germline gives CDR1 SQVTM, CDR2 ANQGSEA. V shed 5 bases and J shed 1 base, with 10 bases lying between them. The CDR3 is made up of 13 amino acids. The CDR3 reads CSVRQAGTDTQYF. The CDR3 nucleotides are TGCAGCGTTCGACAGGCGGGCACAGATACGCAGTATTTT.

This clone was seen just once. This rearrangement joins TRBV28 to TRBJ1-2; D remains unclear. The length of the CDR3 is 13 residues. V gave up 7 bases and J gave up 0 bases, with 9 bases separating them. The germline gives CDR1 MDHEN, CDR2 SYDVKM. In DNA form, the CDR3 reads TGTGCCAGCAAAAGAGAAACTAACTATGGCTACACCTTC. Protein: CASKRETNYGYTF.

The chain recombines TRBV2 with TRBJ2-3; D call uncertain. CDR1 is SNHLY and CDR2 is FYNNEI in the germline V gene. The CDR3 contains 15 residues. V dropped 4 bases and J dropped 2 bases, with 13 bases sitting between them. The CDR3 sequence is CASSARDTATDTQYF. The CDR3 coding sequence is TGTGCCAGCAGTGCCAGAGACACGGCCACAGATACGCAGTATTTT.

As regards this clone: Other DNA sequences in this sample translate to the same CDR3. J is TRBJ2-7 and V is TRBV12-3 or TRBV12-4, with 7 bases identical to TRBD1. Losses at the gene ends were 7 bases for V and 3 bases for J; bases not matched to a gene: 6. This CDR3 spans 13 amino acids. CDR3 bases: TGTGCCAGCACTGTGACAGGGAGCTACGAGCAGTACTTC. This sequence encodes CASTVTGSYEQYF.

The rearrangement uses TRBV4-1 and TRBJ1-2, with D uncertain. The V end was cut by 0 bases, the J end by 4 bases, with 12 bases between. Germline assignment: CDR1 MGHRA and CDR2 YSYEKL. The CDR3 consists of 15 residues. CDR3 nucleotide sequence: TGCGCCAGCAGCCAAGATCGCGGTATTGTCTATGGCTACACCTTC. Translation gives CASSQDRGIVYGYTF.

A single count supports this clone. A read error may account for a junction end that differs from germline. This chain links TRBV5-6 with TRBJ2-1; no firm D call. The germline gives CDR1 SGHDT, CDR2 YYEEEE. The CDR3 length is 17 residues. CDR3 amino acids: CASSFYILHSSYNGQFF. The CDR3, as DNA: TGTGCCAGCAGCTTCTATATCCTTCATAGCTCCTACAATGGGCAGTTCTTC.